This TCR beta chain was sequenced during a study of T cells in Graves' hyperthyroidism and ophthalmopathy. Study results and limitations: Separation of ophthalmopathy from stable hyperthyroidism was achieved by a 13 V-J model.

For this clonotype: Its specificity is not known.

This CDR3 has 13 amino acids. Looked up from germline, CDR1 is DFQATT and CDR2 is SNEGSKA (reference sequence). Between the trimmed V and J ends, which lost 3 bases and 4 bases, there was a span of 9 bases. The investigators amplified TCR beta CDR3 regions from RNA transcripts. A first-round RT-PCR of the TCR CDR3 used the HTBI primer set. TCRdb redid the calling of the multiplex PCR reads with MiXCR, one entry per CDR3 protein. The data contain some 690,000 distinct CDR3 sequences, 17% of them singletons. Not enrolled were patients with uncontrolled infection, other autoimmune disease, pregnancy or lactation.

V and J are TRBV20-1 and TRBJ2-2; D is uncertain. The sequence came from a man aged 50 to 59 with Graves' hyperthyroidism. The specimen sequenced was blood. The CDR3 coding sequence is TGCAGTGCTAGGTCCTACTCCACCGGGGAGCTGTTTTTT. Translation gives CSARSYSTGELFF.